These T cell receptor beta chains were read from a single sample in a study of cytomegalovirus exposure and HLA in healthy donors. Assay used: immunoSEQ multiplex PCR; TCRdb lists only in-frame clones, some missing. This sample lists more than 100,000 clones; its ten largest clones have approximately 3.7%. The source material was PBMCs. The receptor set was obtained from a man aged 35-49 years in good health and CMV-seronegative. Each CDR3 is given with its conserved first and last residue. The order of the fields is J gene, V gene, CDR3 protein.

J: TRBJ2-1; V: TRBV18; CDR3: CASSREFSGKQFF
J: TRBJ1-5; V: TRBV6-5; CDR3: CASRAGGASNQPQHF
J: TRBJ2-5; V: TRBV7-9; CDR3: CASTPRTYQETQYF
J: TRBJ1-2; V: TRBV5-4; CDR3: CASGLDSNYGYTF
J: TRBJ2-5; V: TRBV5-1; CDR3: CASSLGDRGVQETQYF
J: TRBJ1-3; V: TRBV6-1; CDR3: CASIRGQGGNTIYF
J: TRBJ1-2; V: TRBV7-9; CDR3: CASSPRQGPYLSGYTF
J: TRBJ2-3; V: TRBV28; CDR3: CASSPRTGAADTQYF
J: TRBJ2-1; V: TRBV7-9; CDR3: CASSPGRWAGGPNEQFF
J: TRBJ2-3; V: TRBV7-2; CDR3: CASSSTSTDTQYF
J: TRBJ2-5; V: TRBV7-9; CDR3: CASTLKRSTGKETQYF
J: TRBJ1-2; V: TRBV18; CDR3: CASSGQAYGYTF
J: TRBJ1-3; V: TRBV2; CDR3: CASRGTRGNTIYF
J: TRBJ2-6; V: TRBV5-4; CDR3: CASSLESGSGANVLTF
J: TRBJ1-1; V: TRBV19; CDR3: CASRRQGSPNIEAFF